Listed below are T cell receptor beta chains from one sample, sequenced in a study of blood T cells in healthy people across ages. TCRdb passed the 5' RACE reads through MiXCR, listing each CDR3 protein once. The sample lists more than 800,000 distinct CDR3 sequences; around 30% were seen once. Sample: blood. These receptors all stem from an elderly woman in good health. The CDR3 runs from the conserved cysteine through the conserved F or W. A D gene is named only where the DNA matches it firmly. Expanded clones get a size class; other rows say once, few or many, or leave the size out.

d_gene | j_gene | v_gene | abundance | CDR3aa | CDR3nt
TRBD2 | TRBJ2-7 | TRBV7-8 | - | CASSPGGKYEQYF | TGTGCCAGCAGCCCGGGAGGGAAATACGAGCAGTACTTC
- | TRBJ2-3 | TRBV6-2/TRBV6-3 | many | CASEKGGGSDTQYF | TGTGCCAGCGAGAAGGGCGGGGGCTCCGATACGCAGTATTTT
- | TRBJ2-5 | TRBV6-2/TRBV6-3 | many | CASNHGLTAGETQYF | TGTGCCAGCAACCACGGGCTTACAGCCGGCGAGACCCAGTACTTC
- | TRBJ1-2 | TRBV20-1 | - | CSARDWEAGYTF | TGCAGTGCTAGAGACTGGGAGGCAGGCTACACCTTC
- | TRBJ1-2 | TRBV29-1 | - | CSVAPSSGFYGYTF | TGCAGCGTTGCCCCGAGTTCTGGTTTTTATGGCTACACCTTC
- | TRBJ2-3 | TRBV6-2/TRBV6-3 | many | CASSYSLGGQYTDTQYF | TGTGCCAGCAGTTACTCTCTCGGGGGCCAATACACAGATACGCAGTATTTT
- | TRBJ1-2 | TRBV12-3/TRBV12-4 | many | CASTVQGNYGYTF | TGTGCCAGCACCGTACAGGGAAACTATGGCTACACCTTC
- | TRBJ2-1 | TRBV2 | few | CASSVIGVSLNEQFF | TGTGCCAGCAGTGTAATCGGGGTGTCGTTGAATGAGCAGTTCTTC
TRBD1 | TRBJ1-4 | TRBV7-8 | few | CASSKRQGRGEKLFF | TGTGCCAGCAGCAAGCGACAGGGAAGGGGTGAAAAACTGTTTTTT
- | TRBJ2-1 | TRBV20-1 | many | CSARPGLRGQEQFF | TGCAGTGCGCGACCGGGACTTAGGGGCCAGGAGCAGTTCTTC
- | TRBJ1-5 | TRBV12-3/TRBV12-4 | - | CASRLGGLSNQPQHF | TGTGCCAGCAGACTGGGAGGTCTTAGCAATCAGCCCCAGCATTTT
- | TRBJ1-2 | TRBV19 | few | CASDKEGRYGYTF | TGTGCCAGCGACAAGGAGGGGCGCTATGGCTACACCTTC
- | TRBJ1-2 | TRBV7-8 | few | CASSRREAFRYGYTF | TGTGCCAGCAGCCGAAGGGAAGCTTTTCGCTATGGCTACACCTTC
- | TRBJ1-5 | TRBV6-2/TRBV6-3 | many | CASRDPWQPQHF | TGTGCCAGCAGGGACCCCTGGCAGCCCCAGCATTTT
- | TRBJ1-5 | TRBV20-1 | - | CSARGDVSNQPQHF | TGCAGTGCTCGGGGGGATGTAAGCAATCAGCCCCAGCATTTT
- | TRBJ1-6 | TRBV2 | - | CASKGQDSPLHF | TGTGCCAGCAAGGGTCAGGATTCACCCCTCCACTTT
TRBD1 | TRBJ1-2 | TRBV15 | few | CATSGDRVGYTF | TGTGCCACCAGCGGAGACAGGGTTGGCTACACCTTC
- | TRBJ1-2 | TRBV7-2 | - | CASSLLQGRNNYGYTF | TGTGCCAGCAGCTTATTACAGGGTCGAAATAACTATGGCTACACCTTC
TRBD1 | TRBJ1-4 | TRBV11-2 | many | CASSLEAGGNEKLFF | TGTGCCAGCAGCTTAGAGGCAGGGGGGAATGAAAAACTGTTTTTT
- | TRBJ2-7 | TRBV2 | few | CASSEAAGQYEQYF | TGTGCCAGCAGTGAAGCTGCCGGACAGTACGAGCAGTACTTC
- | TRBJ1-2 | TRBV6-5 | - | CASSSLIKGYGYTF | TGTGCCAGCAGTTCCCTAATCAAGGGGTATGGCTACACCTTC
- | TRBJ2-1 | TRBV20-1 | - | CSARVSHNEQFF | TGCAGTGCTAGGGTGAGCCACAATGAGCAGTTCTTC
TRBD1 | TRBJ2-5 | TRBV24-1 | few | CATSDQGAGDGETQYF | TGTGCCACCAGTGATCAGGGGGCAGGGGACGGGGAGACCCAGTACTTC
TRBD1 | TRBJ2-1 | TRBV6-1 | many | CASSEDRGSYNEQFF | TGTGCCAGCAGTGAAGACAGGGGGTCCTACAATGAGCAGTTCTTC
- | TRBJ1-2 | TRBV2 | few | CASSEWGGSGYTF | TGTGCCAGCAGTGAATGGGGGGGTAGTGGCTACACCTTC
TRBD2 | TRBJ2-1 | TRBV4-2 | many | CASSQGSVGGSSYNEQFF | TGTGCCAGCAGCCAAGGGTCTGTGGGGGGGAGCTCCTACAATGAGCAGTTCTTC
TRBD1 | TRBJ2-7 | TRBV6-6 | many | CASSYLRGQYEQYF | TGTGCCAGCAGTTACCTAAGGGGGCAGTACGAGCAGTACTTC
- | TRBJ2-5 | TRBV20-1 | - | CSVPGFQETQYF | TGCAGTGTCCCAGGGTTCCAAGAGACCCAGTACTTC
TRBD1 | TRBJ2-1 | TRBV19 | few | CASSDRGVNEQFF | TGTGCCAGTAGCGACAGGGGTGTCAATGAGCAGTTCTTC
- | TRBJ2-5 | TRBV7-9 | - | CVSSLAGGETQYF | TGTGTCAGCAGCTTAGCTGGGGGTGAGACCCAGTACTTC
- | TRBJ2-5 | TRBV11-2 | - | CAGSLVPRGQKGAETQYF | TGTGCCGGCAGCTTAGTGCCCCGCGGACAGAAAGGGGCCGAGACCCAGTACTTC
- | TRBJ1-2 | TRBV4-3 | many | CASSQVGVANYGYTF | TGCGCCAGCAGCCAAGTTGGGGTAGCTAACTATGGCTACACCTTC
- | TRBJ2-7 | TRBV20-1 | many | CSARDPGEAYEQYF | TGCAGTGCTAGAGATCCAGGGGAGGCCTACGAGCAGTACTTC
- | TRBJ2-7 | TRBV18 | few | CASSPGQGNHEQYF | TGTGCCAGCTCACCAGGACAAGGGAACCACGAGCAGTACTTC
TRBD2 | TRBJ2-5 | TRBV4-1 | few | CASSQLPRGTSGGAYVFRETQYF | TGCGCCAGCAGCCAACTCCCCAGAGGGACTAGCGGGGGGGCCTATGTCTTCCGAGAGACCCAGTACTTC
TRBD2 | TRBJ2-1 | TRBV6-2/TRBV6-3 | many | CASSHPGGPYNEQFF | TGTGCCAGCAGTCACCCGGGGGGGCCCTACAATGAGCAGTTCTTC
- | TRBJ1-2 | TRBV5-5 | many | CASSFSPGPYGYTF | TGTGCCAGCAGCTTCTCCCCCGGGCCCTATGGCTACACCTTC